In this sample, the clone carrying this T cell receptor beta chain turned up a few times. The record originates from a study of CD4 T cell repertoires in COVID-19. No culture step preceded sequencing of the ex vivo isolated memory T cells. Produced via immunoSEQ multiplex PCR; TCRdb's table is partial and in-frame only. The sample yields some 24,000 clones, 85% to 95% seen once. The sequencing here drew on circulating follicular helper CD4+ T cells (cTfh) from blood, taken before the COVID-19 pandemic. The clonotype comes from a human donor who had COVID-19.

CDR3 nucleotides: TGTGCCTGGAAGGCAACTAGCGGGACCTCCTACAATGAGCAGTTCTTC. It encodes CAWKATSGTSYNEQFF. The rearrangement joins TRBV30 to TRBJ2-1; 10 positions agree with TRBD2. The V segment lost 4 bases and the J segment 0 bases; nucleotides outside the gene matches: 6. There are 16 residues in the CDR3. Germline CDR1 is GTSNPN and CDR2 is SVGIG (reference sequence).